This T cell receptor (beta chain) was captured by sequencing in a study of T cells after yellow fever vaccination (dated by TCRdb to between 2018 and 2020). In the study overall: Libraries from fractions with low cell numbers were prepared with the SMART-Seq v4 Ultra Low Input RNA kit. Blood was collected at multiple timepoints before and after primary and secondary immunization, and bulk PBMC replicates and cell subsets were isolated. To follow T-cell clones before and after both primary and booster YFV17D yellow fever vaccination, bulk TCR alpha and beta repertoires underwent longitudinal sequencing. Two healthy male donors made up the cohort, one aged 18 to 30 years and the other aged 30 to 40 years.

V is cut by 5 bases and J by 6 bases, and the space between the germline ends is 14 bases. Via the germline V gene, CDR1 is MNHEY and CDR2 SVGEGT. Its CDR3 holds 13 amino acids, cysteine through phenylalanine. Of the read, only the CDR3 DNA is kept; its 39 bases are in frame from base 1. The label giving this sample's treatment or condition can be read as: live attenuated yellow fever vaccine strain. PBMCs were isolated from peripheral blood using a standard Ficoll-Paque protocol. CD4 and CD8 T-cell fractions were isolated with Dynabeads CD4 and CD8 positive selection kits. RNA was extracted with TriZol from bulk PBMCs, CD4 and CD8 fractions, and dextramer-positive and dextramer-negative fractions. The paper as a whole reports these results and caveats: After the booster, most clones that had expanded after primary vaccination were detected again (around 96% of CD4 and around nine tenths of CD8), suggesting broad maintenance of memory. Computational filtering was required because FACS-sorted repertoires could contain abundant contaminating clonotypes from the bulk population. Compared with the primary T-cell response, the secondary T-cell response was weaker but faster, peaking on day 5 rather than day 15. The study included only a couple of donors, which limits how far the findings can be generalized. A small fraction of clonotypes appeared in both the CD4 and CD8 compartments, likely as a result of convergent recombination.

The sequencer listed for this sample is Illumina NovaSeq 6000. TCR cDNA was synthesized by 5'RACE template switching, through which a universal primer site and unique molecular identifiers were introduced. cDNA synthesis was primed from both the TCR alpha and TCR beta constant segments. Two PCR steps were used to amplify libraries, with sample barcodes and sequencing adapters being added in the second step. Sequencing of libraries was done on Illumina HiSeq 2500 (2x100 bp) or NovaSeq (2x150 bp). Concerning the study's data processing: Demultiplexing of reads and collapsing into UMI consensus sequences were performed with MIGEC, and V(D)J alignment was carried out with MiXCR. Using edgeR on replicate PBMC samples, clonotypes were called vaccine-responding if FDR was below 0.01 and the log2 fold change was above 5 up to day 15. CD4 or CD8 identity was assigned to each bulk clonotype according to whether the clonotype was present at higher abundance in the sequenced CD4 repertoire or the sequenced CD8 repertoire. TCRdb handled the public reads itself, with Q25 trimming in fastp and clone calling in MiXCR, and kept productive beta chains. Each CDR3 protein appears once, grouped with its most common genes and DNA. These V and J calls are TCRdb output, not the study's own analysis. The table for this sample lists some 320,000 distinct CDR3 sequences; around 10% of them were counted only once. The ten largest clonotypes hold around 3.4% of the sample.

This clonotype was seen a few times. Its specific antigen is unknown. Per-nucleotide qualities are absent, and no much larger clonotype sits a single base away. The chain is assembled from TRBV6-2 or TRBV6-3 and TRBJ2-7, with TRBD1 perhaps the D gene, on 6 matching bases. The sample here was CD4+ T cells sorted from PBMCs, taken 5 days after the yellow fever booster vaccination. The sequence was obtained from a man aged 18 to 29 who received the YFV17D yellow fever vaccine. The DNA is TGTGCCAGCAGTCCTCCTCAGGGGCGCGAGCAGTACTTC. Its protein reads: CASSPPQGREQYF.